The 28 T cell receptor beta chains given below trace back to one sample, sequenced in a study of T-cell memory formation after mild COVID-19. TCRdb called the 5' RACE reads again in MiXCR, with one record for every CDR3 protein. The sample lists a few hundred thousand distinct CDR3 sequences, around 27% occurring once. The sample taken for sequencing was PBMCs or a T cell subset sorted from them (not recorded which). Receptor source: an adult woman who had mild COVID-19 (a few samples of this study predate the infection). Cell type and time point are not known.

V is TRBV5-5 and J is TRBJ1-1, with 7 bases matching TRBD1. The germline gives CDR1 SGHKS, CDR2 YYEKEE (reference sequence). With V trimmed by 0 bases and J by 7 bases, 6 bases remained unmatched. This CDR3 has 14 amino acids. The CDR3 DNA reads TGTGCCAGCAGCTTGGCCTGGCGGGACAGTGAAGCTTTCTTT. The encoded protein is CASSLAWRDSEAFF. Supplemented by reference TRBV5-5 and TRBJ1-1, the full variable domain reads DAGVTQSPTHLIKTRGQQVTLRCSPISGHKSVSWYQQVLGQGPQFIFQYYEKEERGRGNFPDRFSARQFPNYSSELNVNALLLGDSALYLCASSLAWRDSEAFFGQGTRLTVV.

The CDR3 loop reads CASSLPAGDTQYF. CDR3 DNA: TGTGCCAGTAGTCTCCCCGCGGGCGATACGCAGTATTTT. The chain links TRBV19 to TRBJ2-3; tentatively, D is TRBD2 (5 bases). The CDR3 runs to 13 residues. The V and J ends lost 5 bases and 6 bases respectively, with 12 bases between them. CDR1 is LNHDA and CDR2 is SQIVND in the germline V gene (reference sequence).

Written as DNA, the CDR3 is TGCGCCAGCAGCCCCCTAAACAGGGGAATAAACACTGAAGCTTTCTTT. It translates to CASSPLNRGINTEAFF. The rearrangement links TRBV5-1 to TRBJ1-1, with 7 bases aligning to TRBD1. CDR3 size: 16 residues. V dropped 4 bases and J dropped 2; count of bases not matched to a gene: 11. Germline CDR1 is SGHRS and CDR2 is YFSETQ.

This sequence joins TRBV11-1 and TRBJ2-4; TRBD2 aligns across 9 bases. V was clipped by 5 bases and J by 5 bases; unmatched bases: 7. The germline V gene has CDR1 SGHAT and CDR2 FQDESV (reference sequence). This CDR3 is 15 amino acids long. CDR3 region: CASSLGTSPQNIQYF. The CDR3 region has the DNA TGTGCCAGCAGCCTTGGGACTAGCCCTCAAAACATTCAGTACTTC.

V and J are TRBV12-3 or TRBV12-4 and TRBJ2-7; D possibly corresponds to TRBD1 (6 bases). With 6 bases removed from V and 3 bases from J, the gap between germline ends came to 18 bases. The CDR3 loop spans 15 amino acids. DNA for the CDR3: TGTGCCAGCAGCCCGACAGGATCTCTCGTCTACGAGCAGTACTTC. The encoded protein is CASSPTGSLVYEQYF.

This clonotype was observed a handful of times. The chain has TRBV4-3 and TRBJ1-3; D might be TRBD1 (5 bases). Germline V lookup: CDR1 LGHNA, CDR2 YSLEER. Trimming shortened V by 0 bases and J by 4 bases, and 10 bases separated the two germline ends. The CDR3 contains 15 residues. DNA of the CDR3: TGCGCCAGCAGCCAAGAGCAGGGAGGAGGAAACACCATATATTTT. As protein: CASSQEQGGGNTIYF.

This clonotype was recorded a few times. The CDR3 DNA follows: TGTGCCTGGAGCGACCCCCCGTTAAGCGAGCAGTACTTC. Protein: CAWSDPPLSEQYF. The chain recombines TRBV30 with TRBJ2-7; the D is unclear. The V end lost 3 bases, the J end lost 6 bases, and 15 bases lay between the germline ends. This CDR3 is built from 13 residues. Germline assignment: CDR1 GTSNPN and CDR2 SVGIG (reference sequence).

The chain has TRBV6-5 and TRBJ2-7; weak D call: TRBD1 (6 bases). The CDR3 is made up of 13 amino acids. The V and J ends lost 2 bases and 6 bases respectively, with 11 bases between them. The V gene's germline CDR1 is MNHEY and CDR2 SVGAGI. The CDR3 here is CASSYLGQSEQYF. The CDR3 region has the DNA TGTGCCAGCAGTTACCTAGGACAGAGCGAGCAGTACTTC.

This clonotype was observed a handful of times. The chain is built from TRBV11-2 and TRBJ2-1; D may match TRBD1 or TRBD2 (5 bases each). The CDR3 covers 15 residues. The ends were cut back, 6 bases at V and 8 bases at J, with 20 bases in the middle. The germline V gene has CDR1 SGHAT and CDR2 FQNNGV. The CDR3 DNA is TGTGCCAGCAGATCAAGGGTCACCTGGGACCATGAGCAGTTCTTC. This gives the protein CASRSRVTWDHEQFF.

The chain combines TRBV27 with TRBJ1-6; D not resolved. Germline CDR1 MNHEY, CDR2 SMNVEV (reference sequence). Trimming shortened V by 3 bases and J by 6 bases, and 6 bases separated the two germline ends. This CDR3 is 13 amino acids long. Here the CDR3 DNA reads TGTGCCAGCAGTTTGTCGACTAATTCACCCCTCCACTTT. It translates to CASSLSTNSPLHF.

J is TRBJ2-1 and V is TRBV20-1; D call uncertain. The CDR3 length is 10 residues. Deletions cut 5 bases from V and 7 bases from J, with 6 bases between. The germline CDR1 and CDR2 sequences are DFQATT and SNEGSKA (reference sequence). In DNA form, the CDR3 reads TGCAGTGCTCAGAGGAATGAGCAGTTCTTC. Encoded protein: CSAQRNEQFF.

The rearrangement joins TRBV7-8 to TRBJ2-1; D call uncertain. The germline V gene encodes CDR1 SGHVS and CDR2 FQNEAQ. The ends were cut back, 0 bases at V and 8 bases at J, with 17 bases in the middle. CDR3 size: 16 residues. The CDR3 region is CASSLANGASKDEQFF. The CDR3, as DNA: TGTGCCAGCAGCTTAGCTAACGGCGCCTCAAAGGATGAGCAGTTCTTC. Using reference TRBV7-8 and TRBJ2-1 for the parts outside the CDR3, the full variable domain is GAGVSQSPRYKVAKRGQDVALRCDPISGHVSLFWYQQALGQGPEFLTYFQNEAQLDKSGLPSDRFFAERPEGSVSTLKIQRTQQEDSAVYLCASSLANGASKDEQFFGPGTRLTVL.

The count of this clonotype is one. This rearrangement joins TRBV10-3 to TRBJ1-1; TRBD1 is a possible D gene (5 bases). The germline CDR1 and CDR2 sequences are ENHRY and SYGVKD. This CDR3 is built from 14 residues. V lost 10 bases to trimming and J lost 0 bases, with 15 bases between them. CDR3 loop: CATLRRGLNTEAFF. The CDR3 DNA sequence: TGTGCCACCCTTAGGAGGGGCTTGAACACTGAAGCTTTCTTT.

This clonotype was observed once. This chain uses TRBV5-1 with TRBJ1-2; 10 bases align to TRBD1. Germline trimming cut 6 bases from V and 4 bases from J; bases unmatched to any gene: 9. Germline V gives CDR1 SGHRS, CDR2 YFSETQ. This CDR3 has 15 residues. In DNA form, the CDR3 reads TGCGCCAGCAACTTTGGGACAGGGGACACCTATGGCTACACCTTC. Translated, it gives CASNFGTGDTYGYTF.

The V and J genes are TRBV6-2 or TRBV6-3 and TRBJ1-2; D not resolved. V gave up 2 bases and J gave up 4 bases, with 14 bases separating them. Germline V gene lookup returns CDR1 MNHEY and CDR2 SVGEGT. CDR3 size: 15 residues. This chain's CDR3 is CASSYGLLGGYGYTF. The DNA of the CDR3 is TGTGCCAGCAGTTACGGTCTCCTGGGTGGCTATGGCTACACCTTC.

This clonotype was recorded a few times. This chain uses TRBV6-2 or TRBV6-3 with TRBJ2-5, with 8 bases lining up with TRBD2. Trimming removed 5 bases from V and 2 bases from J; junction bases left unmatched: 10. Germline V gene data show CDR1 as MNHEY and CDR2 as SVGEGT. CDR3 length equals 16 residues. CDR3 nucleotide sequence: TGTGCCAGCAGTCCCCTGGTAGCGGGGATACAAGAGACCCAGTACTTC. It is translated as CASSPLVAGIQETQYF.

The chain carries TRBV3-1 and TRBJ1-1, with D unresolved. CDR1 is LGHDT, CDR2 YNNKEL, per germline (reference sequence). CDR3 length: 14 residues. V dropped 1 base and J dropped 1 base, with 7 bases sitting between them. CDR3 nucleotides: TGTGCCAGCAGCCAAGGAGAATCGAACACTGAAGCTTTCTTT. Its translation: CASSQGESNTEAFF.

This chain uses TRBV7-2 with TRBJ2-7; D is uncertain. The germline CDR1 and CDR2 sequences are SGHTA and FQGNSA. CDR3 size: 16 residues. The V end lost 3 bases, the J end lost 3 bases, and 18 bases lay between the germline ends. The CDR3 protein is CASSLGWTRAFYEQYF. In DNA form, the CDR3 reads TGTGCCAGCAGCTTGGGGTGGACCCGGGCATTCTACGAGCAGTACTTC.

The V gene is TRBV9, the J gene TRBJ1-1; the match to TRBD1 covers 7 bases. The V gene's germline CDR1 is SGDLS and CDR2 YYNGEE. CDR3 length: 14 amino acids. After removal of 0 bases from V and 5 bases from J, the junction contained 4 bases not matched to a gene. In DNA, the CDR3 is TGTGCCAGCAGCGTAGGCTCAGGGGGAACTGAAGCTTTCTTT. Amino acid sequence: CASSVGSGGTEAFF.

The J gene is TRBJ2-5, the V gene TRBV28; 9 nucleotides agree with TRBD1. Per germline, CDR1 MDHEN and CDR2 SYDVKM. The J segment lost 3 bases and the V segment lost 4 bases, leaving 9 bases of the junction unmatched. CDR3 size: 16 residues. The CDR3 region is CASSSSGTGLEETQYF. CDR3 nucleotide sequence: TGTGCCAGCAGTTCTTCCGGGACAGGGCTCGAAGAGACCCAGTACTTC. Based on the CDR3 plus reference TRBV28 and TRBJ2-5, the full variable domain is DVKVTQSSRYLVKRTGEKVFLECVQDMDHENMFWYRQDPGLGLRLIYFSYDVKMKEKGDIPEGYSVSREKKERFSLILESASTNQTSMYLCASSSSGTGLEETQYFGPGTRLLVL.

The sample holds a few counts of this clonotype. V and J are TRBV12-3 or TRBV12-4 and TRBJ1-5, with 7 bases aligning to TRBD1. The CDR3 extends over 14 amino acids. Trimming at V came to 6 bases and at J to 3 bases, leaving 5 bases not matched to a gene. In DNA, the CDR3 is TGTGCCAGCAGGACTGACAGGGACAATCAGCCCCAGCATTTT. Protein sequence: CASRTDRDNQPQHF.

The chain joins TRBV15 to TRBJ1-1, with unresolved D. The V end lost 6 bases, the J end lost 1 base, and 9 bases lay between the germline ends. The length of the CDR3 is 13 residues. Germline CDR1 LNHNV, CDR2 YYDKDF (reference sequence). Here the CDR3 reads CATRESRNTEAFF. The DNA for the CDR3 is TGTGCCACCAGGGAAAGCAGGAACACTGAAGCTTTCTTT.

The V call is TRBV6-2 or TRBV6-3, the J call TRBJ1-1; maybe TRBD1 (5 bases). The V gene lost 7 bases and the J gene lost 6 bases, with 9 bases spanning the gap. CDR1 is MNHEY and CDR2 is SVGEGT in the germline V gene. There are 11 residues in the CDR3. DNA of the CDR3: TGTGCCAGCATGCAGGGTTCTGAAGCTTTCTTT. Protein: CASMQGSEAFF.

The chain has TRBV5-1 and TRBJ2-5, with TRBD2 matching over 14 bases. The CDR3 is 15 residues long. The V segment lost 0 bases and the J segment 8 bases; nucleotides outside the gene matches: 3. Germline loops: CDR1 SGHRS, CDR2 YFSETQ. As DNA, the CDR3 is TGCGCCAGCAGCTTGGAAGGGACTAGCGGGAGTACCCAGTACTTC. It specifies CASSLEGTSGSTQYF.

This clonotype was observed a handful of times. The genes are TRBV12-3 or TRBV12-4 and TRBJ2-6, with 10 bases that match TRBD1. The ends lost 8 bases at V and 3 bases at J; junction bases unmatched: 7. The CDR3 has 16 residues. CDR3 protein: CASGRDRGFGANVLTF. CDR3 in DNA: TGTGCCAGCGGCCGGGACAGGGGTTTTGGGGCCAACGTCCTGACTTTC.

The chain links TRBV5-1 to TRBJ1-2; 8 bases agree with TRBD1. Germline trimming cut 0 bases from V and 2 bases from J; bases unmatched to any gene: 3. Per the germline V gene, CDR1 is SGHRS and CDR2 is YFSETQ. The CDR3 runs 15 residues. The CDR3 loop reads CASSLGTGKNYGYTF. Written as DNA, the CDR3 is TGCGCCAGCAGCTTGGGGACAGGGAAAAACTATGGCTACACCTTC.

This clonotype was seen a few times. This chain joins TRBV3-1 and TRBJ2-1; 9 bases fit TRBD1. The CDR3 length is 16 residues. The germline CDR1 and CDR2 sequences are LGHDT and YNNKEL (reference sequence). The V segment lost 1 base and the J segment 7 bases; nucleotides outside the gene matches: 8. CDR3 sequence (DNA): TGTGCCAGCAGCCAAGGGACAGGGGCCCATTGGAATGAGCAGTTCTTC. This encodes CASSQGTGAHWNEQFF.

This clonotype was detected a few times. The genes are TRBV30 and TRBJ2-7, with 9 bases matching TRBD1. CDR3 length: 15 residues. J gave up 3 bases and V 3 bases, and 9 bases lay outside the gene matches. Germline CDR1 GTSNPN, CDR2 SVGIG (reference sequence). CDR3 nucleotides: TGTGCCTGGAGGATGACAGGGGGGGCAAACTACGAGCAGTACTTC. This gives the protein CAWRMTGGANYEQYF.